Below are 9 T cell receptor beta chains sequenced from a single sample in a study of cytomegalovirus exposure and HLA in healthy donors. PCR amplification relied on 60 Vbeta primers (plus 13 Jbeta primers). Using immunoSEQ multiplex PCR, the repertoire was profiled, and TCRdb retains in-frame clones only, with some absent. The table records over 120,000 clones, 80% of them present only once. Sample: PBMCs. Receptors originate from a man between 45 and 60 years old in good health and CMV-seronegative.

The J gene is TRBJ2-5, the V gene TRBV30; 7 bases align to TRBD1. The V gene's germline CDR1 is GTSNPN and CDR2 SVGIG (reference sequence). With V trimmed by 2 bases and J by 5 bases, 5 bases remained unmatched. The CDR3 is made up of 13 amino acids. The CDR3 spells CAWSLGQQETQYF. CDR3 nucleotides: TGTGCCTGGAGTTTGGGACAGCAGGAGACCCAGTACTTC.

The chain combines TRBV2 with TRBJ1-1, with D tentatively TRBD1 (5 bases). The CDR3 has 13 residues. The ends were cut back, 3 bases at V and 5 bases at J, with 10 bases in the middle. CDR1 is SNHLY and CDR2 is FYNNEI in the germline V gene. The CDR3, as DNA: TGTGCCAGCAGTGAGGAGCGGGGGACTGAAGCTTTCTTT. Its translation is CASSEERGTEAFF.

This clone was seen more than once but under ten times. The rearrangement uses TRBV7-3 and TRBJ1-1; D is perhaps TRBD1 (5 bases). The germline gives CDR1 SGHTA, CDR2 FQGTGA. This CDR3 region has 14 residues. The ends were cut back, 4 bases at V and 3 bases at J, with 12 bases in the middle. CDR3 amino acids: CASSSSARDTEAFF. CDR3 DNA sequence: TGTGCCAGCAGCTCCTCCGCCAGGGACACTGAAGCTTTCTTT.

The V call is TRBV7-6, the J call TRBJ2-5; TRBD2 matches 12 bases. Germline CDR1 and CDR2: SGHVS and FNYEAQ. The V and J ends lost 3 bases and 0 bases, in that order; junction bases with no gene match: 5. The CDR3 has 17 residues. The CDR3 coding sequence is TGTGCCAGCAGCTTGACTAGCGGGGGCATGTACCAAGAGACCCAGTACTTC. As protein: CASSLTSGGMYQETQYF.

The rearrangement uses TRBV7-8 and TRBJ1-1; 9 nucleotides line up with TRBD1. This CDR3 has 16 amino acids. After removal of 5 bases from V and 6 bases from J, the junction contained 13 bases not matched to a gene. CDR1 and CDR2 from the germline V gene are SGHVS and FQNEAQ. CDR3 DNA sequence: TGTGCCAGCAGCATGAACAGGGGGCCGGGAAGGGCTGAAGCTTTCTTT. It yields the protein CASSMNRGPGRAEAFF.

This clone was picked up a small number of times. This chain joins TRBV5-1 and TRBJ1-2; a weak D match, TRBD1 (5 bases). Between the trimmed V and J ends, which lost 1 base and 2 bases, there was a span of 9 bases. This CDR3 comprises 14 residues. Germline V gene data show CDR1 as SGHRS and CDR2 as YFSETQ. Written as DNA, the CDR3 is TGCGCCAGCAGCTTGCAGGACAAGAACTATGGCTACACCTTC. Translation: CASSLQDKNYGYTF.

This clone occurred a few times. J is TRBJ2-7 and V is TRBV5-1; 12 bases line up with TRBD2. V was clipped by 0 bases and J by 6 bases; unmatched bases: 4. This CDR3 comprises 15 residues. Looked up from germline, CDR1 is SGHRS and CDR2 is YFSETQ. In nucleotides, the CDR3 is TGCGCCAGCAGCTTGGAGGCTAGCGGGAGGGCCGAGCAGTACTTC. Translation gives CASSLEASGRAEQYF. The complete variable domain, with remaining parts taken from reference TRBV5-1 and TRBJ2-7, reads KAGVTQTPRYLIKTRGQQVTLSCSPISGHRSVSWYQQTPGQGLQFLFEYFSETQRNKGNFPGRFSGRQFSNSRSEMNVSTLELGDSALYLCASSLEASGRAEQYFGPGTRLTVT.

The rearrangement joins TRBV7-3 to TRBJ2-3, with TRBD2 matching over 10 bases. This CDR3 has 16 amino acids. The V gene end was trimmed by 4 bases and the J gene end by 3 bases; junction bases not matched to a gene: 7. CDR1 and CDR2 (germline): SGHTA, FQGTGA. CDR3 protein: CASSSSAGGRTDTQYF. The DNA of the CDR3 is TGTGCCAGCAGCTCCTCAGCGGGGGGGCGGACAGATACGCAGTATTTT.

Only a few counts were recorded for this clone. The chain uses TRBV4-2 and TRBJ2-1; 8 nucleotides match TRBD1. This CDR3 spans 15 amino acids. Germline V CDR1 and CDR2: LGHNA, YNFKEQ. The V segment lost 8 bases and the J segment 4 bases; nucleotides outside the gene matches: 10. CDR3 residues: CASCPGTGGYNEQFF. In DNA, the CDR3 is TGTGCCAGCTGCCCCGGGACAGGAGGTTACAATGAGCAGTTCTTC.